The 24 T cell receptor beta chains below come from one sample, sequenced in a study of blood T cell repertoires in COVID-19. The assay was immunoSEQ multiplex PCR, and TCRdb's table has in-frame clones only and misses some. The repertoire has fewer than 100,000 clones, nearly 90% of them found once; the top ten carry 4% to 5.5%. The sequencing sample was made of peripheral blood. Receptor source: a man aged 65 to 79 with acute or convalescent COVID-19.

This chain's CDR3 is CASSQGTGLAGELFF. As DNA, the CDR3 is TGCGCCAGCAGCCAGGGGACAGGGTTGGCCGGGGAGCTGTTTTTT. This chain uses TRBV4-1 with TRBJ2-2; 9 bases agree with TRBD1. V was pared by 3 bases and J by 6 bases, with 5 bases of the junction left unmatched. The germline V gene encodes CDR1 MGHRA and CDR2 YSYEKL. The length of the CDR3 is 15 residues.

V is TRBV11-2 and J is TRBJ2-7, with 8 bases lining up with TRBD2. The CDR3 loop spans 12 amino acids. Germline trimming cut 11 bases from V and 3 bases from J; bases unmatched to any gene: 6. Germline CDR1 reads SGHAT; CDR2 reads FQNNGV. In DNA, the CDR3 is TGTGCCGGTGGGACTAGGATCTACGAGCAGTACTTC. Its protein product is CAGGTRIYEQYF.

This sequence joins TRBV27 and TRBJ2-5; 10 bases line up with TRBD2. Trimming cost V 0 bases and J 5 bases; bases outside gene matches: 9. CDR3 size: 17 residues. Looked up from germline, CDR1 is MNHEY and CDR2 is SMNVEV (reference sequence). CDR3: CASSLSVASGGAETQYF. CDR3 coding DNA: TGTGCCAGCAGTTTATCGGTGGCCAGCGGGGGGGCTGAGACCCAGTACTTC.

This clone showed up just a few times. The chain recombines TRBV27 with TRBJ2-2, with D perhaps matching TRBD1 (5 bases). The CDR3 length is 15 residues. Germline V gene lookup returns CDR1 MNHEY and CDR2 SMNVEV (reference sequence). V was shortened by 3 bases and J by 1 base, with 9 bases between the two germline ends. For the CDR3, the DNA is TGTGCCAGCAGTTTGGGTCAGGGGAACACCGGGGAGCTGTTTTTT. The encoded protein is CASSLGQGNTGELFF.

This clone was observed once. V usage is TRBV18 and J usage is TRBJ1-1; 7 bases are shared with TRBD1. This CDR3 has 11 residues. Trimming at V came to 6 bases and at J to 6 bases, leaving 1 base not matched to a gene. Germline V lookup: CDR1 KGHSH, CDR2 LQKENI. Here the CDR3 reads CASSQGAEAFF. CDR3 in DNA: TGTGCCAGCTCCCAGGGGGCTGAAGCTTTCTTT.

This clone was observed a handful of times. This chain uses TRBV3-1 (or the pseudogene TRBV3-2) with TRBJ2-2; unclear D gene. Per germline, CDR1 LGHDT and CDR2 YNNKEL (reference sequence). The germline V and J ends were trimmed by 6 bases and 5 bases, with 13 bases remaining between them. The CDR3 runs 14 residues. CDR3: CASSPSMETGELFF. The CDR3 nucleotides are TGTGCCAGCAGTCCTTCTATGGAGACCGGGGAGCTGTTTTTT.

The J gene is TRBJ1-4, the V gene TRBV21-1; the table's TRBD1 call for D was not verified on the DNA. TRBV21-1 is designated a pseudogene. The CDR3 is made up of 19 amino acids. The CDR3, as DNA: TGTGCCAGCAGCAAAGGGGTGCCCGGGACAGGGGGCTGGGATGAAAAACTGTTTTTT. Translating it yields CASSKGVPGTGGWDEKLFF.

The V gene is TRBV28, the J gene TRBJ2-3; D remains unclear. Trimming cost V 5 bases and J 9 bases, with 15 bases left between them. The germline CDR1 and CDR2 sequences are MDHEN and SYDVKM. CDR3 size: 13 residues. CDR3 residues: CASSPPQVGTQYF. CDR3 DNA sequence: TGTGCCAGCAGTCCCCCGCAGGTAGGAACGCAGTATTTT.

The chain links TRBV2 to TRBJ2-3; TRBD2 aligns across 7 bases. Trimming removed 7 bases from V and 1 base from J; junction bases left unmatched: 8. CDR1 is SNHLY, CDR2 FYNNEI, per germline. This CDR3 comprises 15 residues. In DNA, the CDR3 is TGTGCCAGCAACTCTTGGGGGGGAGGCACAGATACGCAGTATTTT. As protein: CASNSWGGGTDTQYF. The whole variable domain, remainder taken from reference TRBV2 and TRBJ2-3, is EPEVTQTPSHQVTQMGQEVILRCVPISNHLYFYWYRQILGQKVEFLVSFYNNEISEKSEIFDDQFSVERPDGSNFTLKIRSTKLEDSAMYFCASNSWGGGTDTQYFGPGTRLTVL.

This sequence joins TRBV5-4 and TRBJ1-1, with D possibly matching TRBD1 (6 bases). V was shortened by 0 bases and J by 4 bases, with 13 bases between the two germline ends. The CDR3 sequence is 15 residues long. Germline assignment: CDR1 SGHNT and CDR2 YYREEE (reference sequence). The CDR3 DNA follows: TGTGCCAGCAGCTTGGGTCCCAGGGGTGGCACTGAAGCTTTCTTT. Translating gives CASSLGPRGGTEAFF.

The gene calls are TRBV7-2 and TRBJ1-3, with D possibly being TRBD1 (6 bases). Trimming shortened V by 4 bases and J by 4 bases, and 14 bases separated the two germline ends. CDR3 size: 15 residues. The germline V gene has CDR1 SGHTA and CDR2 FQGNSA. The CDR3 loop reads CASSSPSGTGNTIYF. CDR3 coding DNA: TGTGCCAGCAGCTCCCCAAGTGGGACAGGAAACACCATATATTTT.

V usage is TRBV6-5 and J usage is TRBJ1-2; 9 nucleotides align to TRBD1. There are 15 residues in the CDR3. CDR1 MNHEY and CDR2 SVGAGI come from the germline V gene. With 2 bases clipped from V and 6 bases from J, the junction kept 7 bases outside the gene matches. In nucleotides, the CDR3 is TGTGCCAGCAGTTACACGAGTCGGACAGGGGATGGCTACACCTTC. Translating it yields CASSYTSRTGDGYTF.

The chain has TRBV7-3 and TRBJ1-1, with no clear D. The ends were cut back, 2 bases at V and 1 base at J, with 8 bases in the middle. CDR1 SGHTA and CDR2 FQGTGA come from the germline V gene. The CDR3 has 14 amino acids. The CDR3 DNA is TGTGCCAGCAGCTTAGGGCATACGAACACTGAAGCTTTCTTT. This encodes CASSLGHTNTEAFF.

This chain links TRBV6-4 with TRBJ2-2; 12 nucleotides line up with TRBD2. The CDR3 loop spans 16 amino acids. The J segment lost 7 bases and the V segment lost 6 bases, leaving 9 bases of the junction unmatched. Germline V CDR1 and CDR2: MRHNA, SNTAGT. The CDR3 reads CASSALAGGPVGELFF. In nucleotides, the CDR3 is TGTGCCAGCAGCGCGCTAGCGGGGGGGCCGGTCGGGGAGCTGTTTTTT.

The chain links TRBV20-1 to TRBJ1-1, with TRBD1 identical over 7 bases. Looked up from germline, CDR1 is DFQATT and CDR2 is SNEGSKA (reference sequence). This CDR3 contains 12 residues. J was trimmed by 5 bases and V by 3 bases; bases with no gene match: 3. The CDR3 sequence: CSASTGVTEAFF. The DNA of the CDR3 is TGCAGTGCTAGTACAGGGGTGACTGAAGCTTTCTTT.

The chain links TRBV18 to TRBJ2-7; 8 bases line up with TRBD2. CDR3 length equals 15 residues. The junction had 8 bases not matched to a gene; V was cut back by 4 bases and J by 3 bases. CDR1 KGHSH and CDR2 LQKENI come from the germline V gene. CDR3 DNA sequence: TGTGCCAGCTCACAATCCGGGGGGGGCAACTACGAGCAGTACTTC. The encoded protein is CASSQSGGGNYEQYF.

CDR3 residues: CASRLVGSNQPQHF. The CDR3 DNA reads TGTGCCAGTAGACTAGTGGGAAGTAATCAGCCCCAGCATTTT. The chain uses TRBV19 and TRBJ1-5; D not certain. Germline CDR1 is LNHDA and CDR2 is SQIVND (reference sequence). V dropped 6 bases and J dropped 4 bases, with 13 bases sitting between them. The CDR3 runs 14 residues. The whole variable domain, remainder taken from reference TRBV19 and TRBJ1-5, is DGGITQSPKYLFRKEGQNVTLSCEQNLNHDAMYWYRQDPGQGLRLIYYSQIVNDFQKGDIAEGYSVSREKKESFPLTVTSAQKNPTAFYLCASRLVGSNQPQHFGDGTRLSIL.

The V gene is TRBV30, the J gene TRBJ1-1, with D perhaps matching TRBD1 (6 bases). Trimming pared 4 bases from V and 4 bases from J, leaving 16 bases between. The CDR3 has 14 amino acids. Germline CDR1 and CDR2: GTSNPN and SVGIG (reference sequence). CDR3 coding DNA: TGTGCCTGGACCTGGGGGGGCCGAAGCACTGAAGCTTTCTTT. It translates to CAWTWGGRSTEAFF.

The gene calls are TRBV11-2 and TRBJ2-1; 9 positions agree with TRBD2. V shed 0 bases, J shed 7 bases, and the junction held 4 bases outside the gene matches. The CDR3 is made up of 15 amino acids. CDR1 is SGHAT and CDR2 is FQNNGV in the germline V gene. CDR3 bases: TGTGCCAGCAGCTTAGATCTAGCGGGGAGGAATGAGCAGTTCTTC. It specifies CASSLDLAGRNEQFF. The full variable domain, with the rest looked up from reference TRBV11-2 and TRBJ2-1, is EAGVAQSPRYKIIEKRQSVAFWCNPISGHATLYWYQQILGQGPKLLIQFQNNGVVDDSQLPKDRFSAERLKGVDSTLKIQPAKLEDSAVYLCASSLDLAGRNEQFFGPGTRLTVL.

The CDR3 region has the DNA TGTGCCAGCCGTTCCGGGGACATAAAGAACACTGAAGCTTTCTTT. Translating gives CASRSGDIKNTEAFF. This chain uses TRBV6-1 with TRBJ1-1; maybe TRBD1 (6 bases). With 8 bases removed from V and 1 base from J, the gap between germline ends came to 17 bases. The CDR3 extends over 15 amino acids. CDR1 is MNHNS, CDR2 SASEGT, per germline.

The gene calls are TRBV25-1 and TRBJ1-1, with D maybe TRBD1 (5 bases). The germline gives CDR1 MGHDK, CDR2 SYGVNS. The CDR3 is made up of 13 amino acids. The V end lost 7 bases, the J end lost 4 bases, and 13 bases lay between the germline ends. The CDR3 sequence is CASIGWGGTEAFF. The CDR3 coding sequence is TGTGCCAGCATAGGTTGGGGCGGCACTGAAGCTTTCTTT.

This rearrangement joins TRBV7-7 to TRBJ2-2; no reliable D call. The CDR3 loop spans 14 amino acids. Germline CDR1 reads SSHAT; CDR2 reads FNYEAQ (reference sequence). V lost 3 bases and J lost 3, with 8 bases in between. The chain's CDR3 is CASSLFSDTGELFF. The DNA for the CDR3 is TGTGCCAGCAGCTTGTTCTCGGACACCGGGGAGCTGTTTTTT.

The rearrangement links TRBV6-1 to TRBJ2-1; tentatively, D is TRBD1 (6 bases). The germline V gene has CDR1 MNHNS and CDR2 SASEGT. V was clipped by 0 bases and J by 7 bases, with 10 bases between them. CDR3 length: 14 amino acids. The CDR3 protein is CASSEAAQGNEQFF. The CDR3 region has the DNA TGTGCCAGCAGTGAAGCAGCGCAGGGGAATGAGCAGTTCTTC.

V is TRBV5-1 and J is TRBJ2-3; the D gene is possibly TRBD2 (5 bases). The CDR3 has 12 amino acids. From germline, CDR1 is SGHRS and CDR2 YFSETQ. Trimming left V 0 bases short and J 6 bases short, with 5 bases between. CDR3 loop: CASSLGGDTQYF. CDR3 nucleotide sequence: TGCGCCAGCAGCTTGGGAGGGGATACGCAGTATTTT.